These 14 T cell receptor beta chains were sequenced from one sample in a study of blood T cells in healthy people across ages. A sample-barcoded 5' primer and a J-beta primer mix were used in a second PCR of roughly 7 to 12 cycles. TCRdb itself ran the 5' RACE reads through MiXCR, one entry per CDR3 protein. The repertoire holds some 1.5 million distinct CDR3 sequences, with roughly 27% as singletons. Specimen: blood. These receptors came from a woman in her 30s in good health.

This clonotype turned up a few times. The V call is TRBV7-2, the J call TRBJ2-5, with TRBD1 identical over 8 bases. TRBJ2-7 explains the end of the DNA better; the J call may be wrong. The germline gives CDR1 SGHTA, CDR2 FQGNSA. The CDR3 is made up of 15 amino acids. The CDR3 DNA follows: TGTGCCAGCAGCTTAGTAGGACAGGGAAGGCGCGAGCAGTACTTC. It codes for CASSLVGQGRREQYF.

This clonotype was observed a handful of times. The chain carries TRBV11-2 and TRBJ1-2; D possibly corresponds to TRBD1 (5 bases). Germline CDR1 SGHAT, CDR2 FQNNGV. Trimming took 0 bases from V and 4 from J, leaving 18 bases between them. This CDR3 contains 17 residues. The chain's CDR3 is CASSLDRRGSLSYGYTF. CDR3 bases: TGTGCCAGCAGCTTAGATCGGAGGGGCTCTTTGAGCTATGGCTACACCTTC. The variable domain in full, with the rest retrieved from reference TRBV11-2 and TRBJ1-2, is EAGVAQSPRYKIIEKRQSVAFWCNPISGHATLYWYQQILGQGPKLLIQFQNNGVVDDSQLPKDRFSAERLKGVDSTLKIQPAKLEDSAVYLCASSLDRRGSLSYGYTFGSGTRLTVV.

This clonotype showed up many times. The chain carries TRBV20-1 and TRBJ2-3; D remains unclear. Germline V CDR1 and CDR2: DFQATT, SNEGSKA (reference sequence). The germline V and J ends were trimmed by 5 bases and 0 bases, with 9 bases remaining between them. This CDR3 comprises 13 residues. CDR3 amino acids: CSALNDSTDTQYF. The CDR3 nucleotides are TGCAGTGCTCTGAATGATAGCACAGATACGCAGTATTTT.

This clonotype was recorded many times. V is TRBV12-3 or TRBV12-4 and J is TRBJ2-3; D is possibly TRBD1 (6 bases). CDR3 length equals 14 residues. V lost 3 bases and J 3 bases, leaving 10 bases between the germline ends. The CDR3 DNA reads as TGTGCCAGCAGTTTTAGGGGGTTGACAGATACGCAGTATTTT. This encodes CASSFRGLTDTQYF.

This clonotype came up a few times. The chain's CDR3 is CASSFTDSPNYGQYF. The CDR3 DNA sequence: TGTGCCAGCAGTTTTACCGACAGCCCGAACTACGGGCAGTACTTC. The chain links TRBV12-3 or TRBV12-4 to TRBJ2-5; TRBD1 is a possible D gene (5 bases). CDR3 length: 15 amino acids. V dropped 3 bases and J dropped 11 bases, with 22 bases sitting between them.

The chain is built from TRBV7-2 and TRBJ2-5; D might be TRBD1 (6 bases). Gene TRBJ2-7 matches the end of the DNA better, so the J call may be wrong. Germline V gives CDR1 SGHTA, CDR2 FQGNSA. This CDR3 has 13 amino acids. The CDR3: CASMRQAGDEQYF. Here the CDR3 DNA reads TGTGCCAGCATGAGACAGGCCGGGGACGAGCAGTACTTC.

This chain uses TRBV2 with TRBJ1-2; the D is unclear. V was cut by 3 bases and J by 4 bases, with 9 bases left in between. The germline V gene has CDR1 SNHLY and CDR2 FYNNEI. The length of the CDR3 is 13 residues. The CDR3 region is CASSEVAAYGYTF. As DNA, the CDR3 is TGTGCCAGCAGTGAGGTAGCAGCCTATGGCTACACCTTC.

About this clonotype: This clone may be a read error of a much larger clone one base away. The chain combines TRBV30 with TRBJ2-1, with 9 nucleotides matching TRBD2. The J call may be in error: the DNA end matches TRBJ2-7 better. Per germline, CDR1 GTSNPN and CDR2 SVGIG (reference sequence). This CDR3 region has 15 residues. CDR3 nucleotide sequence: TGTGCCTGGAGTGTACTAGGGACTAGCTACAATGAGCAGTACTTC. This sequence encodes CAWSVLGTSYNEQYF.

Many counts were recorded for this clonotype. The rearrangement links TRBV10-2 to TRBJ2-7; D call uncertain. The V gene lost 0 bases and the J gene lost 4 bases, with 10 bases spanning the gap. Germline-derived CDR1 and CDR2 are WSHSY and SAAADI. The CDR3 runs to 14 residues. This CDR3 is CASSESYSAYEQYF. DNA for the CDR3: TGCGCCAGCAGTGAGTCTTACTCCGCGTACGAGCAGTACTTC.

The CDR3 coding sequence is TGTGCCAGCAGCTTAGGGTTTGGTCTATCTGGGGCCAACGTCCTGACTTTC. Its translation: CASSLGFGLSGANVLTF. V gene TRBV7-9 combines with J gene TRBJ2-6; D gene unclear. The CDR3 runs to 17 residues. V shed 1 base and J shed 1 base, with 11 bases lying between them. Germline assignment: CDR1 SEHNR and CDR2 FQNEAQ (reference sequence).

The table lists this clonotype with a few counts. The CDR3: CASSPQSRQFETQYF. DNA of the CDR3: TGTGCCAGCTCACCACAATCTCGTCAGTTTGAGACCCAGTACTTC. The chain links TRBV18 to TRBJ2-5; D is unclear. Germline loops: CDR1 KGHSH, CDR2 LQKENI. The V end lost 1 base, the J end lost 5 bases, and 14 bases lay between the germline ends. This CDR3 has 15 amino acids.

This clonotype was recorded many times. CDR3 DNA: TGTGCCAGCAGTGCGTTCTTAGAGGAGACCCAGTACTTC. This sequence encodes CASSAFLEETQYF. This sequence joins TRBV12-3 or TRBV12-4 and TRBJ2-5; D remains unclear. V lost 5 bases to trimming and J lost 5 bases, with 12 bases between them. The CDR3 runs 13 residues.

This clonotype has ten or more counts. The CDR3 region is CASSAASGANVLTF. DNA for the CDR3: TGTGCCAGCAGTGCCGCCTCTGGGGCCAACGTCCTGACTTTC. The rearrangement uses TRBV12-3 or TRBV12-4 and TRBJ2-6; D remains unclear. V was pared by 5 bases and J by 0 bases, with 5 bases between. The CDR3 runs to 14 residues.

The gene calls are TRBV6-1 and TRBJ1-2; the D gene is possibly TRBD1 (5 bases). This CDR3 is 15 amino acids long. CDR1 MNHNS and CDR2 SASEGT come from the germline V gene. V lost 8 bases and J 4 bases, leaving 20 bases between the germline ends. The CDR3 coding sequence is TGTGCCAGCGACGACCTGTATGGGGGGAGCTATGGCTACACCTTC. Amino acid sequence: CASDDLYGGSYGYTF.